The text below deals with one TCR beta chain. This record comes from a study of T cell responses to AZD1222 COVID-19 vaccine. Profiled with immunoSEQ multiplex PCR; TCRdb holds only in-frame clones, not every one. The sample shows about 160,000 clones, roughly 90% of them seen only once. From germline, CDR1 is SNHLY and CDR2 FYNNEI. The CDR3 loop spans 15 amino acids. The V segment lost 6 bases and the J segment 9 bases; nucleotides outside the gene matches: 9. The source was peripheral blood, collected 28 days after the second AZD1222 dose. The gene calls are TRBV2 and TRBJ1-6, with 9 nucleotides matching TRBD1. The source of this sequence is an adult who received the AZD1222 COVID-19 vaccine. The CDR3 DNA sequence: TGTGCCAGCAGGGGGCTCGACAGGGGGGCTTCACCCCTCCACTTT. It translates to CASRGLDRGASPLHF.